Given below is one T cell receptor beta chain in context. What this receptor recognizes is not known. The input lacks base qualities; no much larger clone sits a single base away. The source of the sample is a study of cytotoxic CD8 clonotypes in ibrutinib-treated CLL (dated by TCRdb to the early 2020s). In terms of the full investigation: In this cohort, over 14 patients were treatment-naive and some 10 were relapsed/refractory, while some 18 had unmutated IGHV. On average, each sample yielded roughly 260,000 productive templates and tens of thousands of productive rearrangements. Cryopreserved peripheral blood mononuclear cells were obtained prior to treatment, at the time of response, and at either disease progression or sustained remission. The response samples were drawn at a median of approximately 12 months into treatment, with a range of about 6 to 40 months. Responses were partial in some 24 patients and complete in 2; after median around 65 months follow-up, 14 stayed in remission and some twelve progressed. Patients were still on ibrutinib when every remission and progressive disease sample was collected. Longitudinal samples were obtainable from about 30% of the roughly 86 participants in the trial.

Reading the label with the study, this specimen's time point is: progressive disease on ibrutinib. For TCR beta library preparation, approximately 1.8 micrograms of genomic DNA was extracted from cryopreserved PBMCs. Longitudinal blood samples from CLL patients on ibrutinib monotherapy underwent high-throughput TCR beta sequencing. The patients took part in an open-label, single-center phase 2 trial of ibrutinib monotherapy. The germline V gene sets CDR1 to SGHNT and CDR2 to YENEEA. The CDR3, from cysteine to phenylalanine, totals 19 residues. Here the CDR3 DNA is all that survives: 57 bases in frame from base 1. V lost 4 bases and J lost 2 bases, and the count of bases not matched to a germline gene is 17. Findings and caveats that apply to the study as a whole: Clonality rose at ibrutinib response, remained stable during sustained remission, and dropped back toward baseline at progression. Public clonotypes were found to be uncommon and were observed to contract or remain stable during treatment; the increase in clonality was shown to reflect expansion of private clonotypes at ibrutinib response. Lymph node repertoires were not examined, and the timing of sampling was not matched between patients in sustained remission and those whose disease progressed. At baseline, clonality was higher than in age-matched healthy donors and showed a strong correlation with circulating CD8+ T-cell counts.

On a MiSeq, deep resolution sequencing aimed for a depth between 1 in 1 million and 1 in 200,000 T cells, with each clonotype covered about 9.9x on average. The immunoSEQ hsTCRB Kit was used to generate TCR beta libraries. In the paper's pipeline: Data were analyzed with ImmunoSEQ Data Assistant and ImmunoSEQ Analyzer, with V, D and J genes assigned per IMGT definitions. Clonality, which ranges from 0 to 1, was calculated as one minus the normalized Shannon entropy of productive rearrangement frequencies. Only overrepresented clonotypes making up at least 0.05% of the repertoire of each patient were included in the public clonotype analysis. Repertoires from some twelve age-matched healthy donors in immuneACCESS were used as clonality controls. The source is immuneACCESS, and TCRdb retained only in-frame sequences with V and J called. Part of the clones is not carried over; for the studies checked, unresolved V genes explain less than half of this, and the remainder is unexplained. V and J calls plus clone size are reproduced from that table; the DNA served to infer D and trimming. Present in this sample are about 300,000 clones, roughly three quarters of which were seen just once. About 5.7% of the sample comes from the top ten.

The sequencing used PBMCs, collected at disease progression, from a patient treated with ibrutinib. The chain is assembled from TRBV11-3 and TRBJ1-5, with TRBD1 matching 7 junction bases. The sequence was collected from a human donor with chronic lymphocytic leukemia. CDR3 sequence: CASSSRTLTGNEGNQPQHF. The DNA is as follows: TGTGCCAGCAGCTCACGGACCCTGACAGGGAATGAGGGCAATCAGCCCCAGCATTTT.